One and the same sample provided the 27 T cell receptor beta chains below, sequenced in a study of CD8 T cells in Susac syndrome. Random hexamers were used to reverse transcribe about 0.45 to 1 ug of RNA. TCRdb analysed the immunoSEQ multiplex PCR reads with MiXCR anew, one entry per CDR3 protein. The sample lists about 290,000 distinct CDR3 sequences, around 85% occurring once. Sequencing was done on a sample of CD8+ T cells from PBMCs. The receptors stem from a human donor with multiple sclerosis.

The chain links TRBV12-3 or TRBV12-4 to TRBJ2-7; D perhaps matches TRBD2 (6 bases). V was shortened by 6 bases and J by 6 bases, with 18 bases between the two germline ends. This CDR3 comprises 14 residues. CDR3 bases: TGTGCCAGCAGAGACCATGAAGGAGGGCTCGAGCAGTACTTC. It yields the protein CASRDHEGGLEQYF.

The chain uses TRBV10-1 and TRBJ1-1; 7 nucleotides line up with TRBD1. CDR3 length: 18 amino acids. CDR1 WNHNN and CDR2 SYGVQD come from the germline V gene (reference sequence). V lost 3 bases, J lost 3 bases, and 16 bases stayed unmatched. The CDR3: CASSDGTAGAPGYTEAFF. CDR3 bases: TGCGCCAGCAGTGATGGGACAGCGGGGGCCCCCGGCTACACTGAAGCTTTCTTT.

J is TRBJ2-3 and V is TRBV27, with D possibly TRBD1 on 6 matching bases. Trimming removed 3 bases at V and 4 bases at J, with 14 bases between. This CDR3 is 15 amino acids long. CDR1 is MNHEY and CDR2 is SMNVEV in the germline V gene (reference sequence). The CDR3 sequence is CASSFKRQAADTQYF. The CDR3 DNA is TGTGCCAGCAGTTTCAAGCGACAGGCGGCAGATACGCAGTATTTT.

The chain recombines TRBV4-3 with TRBJ2-1; D uncertain. Trimming took 8 bases from V and 3 from J, leaving 8 bases between them. The CDR3 consists of 12 residues. Per germline, CDR1 LGHNA and CDR2 YSLEER. The DNA for the CDR3 is TGCGCCAGCTCCTACCGCTACAATGAGCAGTTCTTC. It is translated as CASSYRYNEQFF.

This chain uses TRBV2 with TRBJ2-5; 8 bases agree with TRBD2. The CDR3 is 15 residues long. Germline CDR1 reads SNHLY; CDR2 reads FYNNEI. The V and J ends lost 5 bases and 4 bases, in that order; junction bases with no gene match: 9. The CDR3: CASSFHWTSSETQYF. In DNA form, the CDR3 reads TGTGCCAGCAGTTTTCACTGGACTAGCTCAGAGACCCAGTACTTC.

The CDR3 loop is CASSLATRGFHNEQFF. CDR3 nucleotide sequence: TGTGCCAGCAGCTTAGCGACTAGAGGGTTCCACAATGAGCAGTTCTTC. The gene calls are TRBV11-2 and TRBJ2-1; a possible D gene is TRBD2 (6 bases). CDR1 and CDR2 from the germline V gene are SGHAT and FQNNGV. The CDR3 spans 16 residues. V lost 1 base, J lost 5 bases, and 15 bases lay in between.

This clonotype was found a few times. This rearrangement joins TRBV11-2 to TRBJ2-1, with a weak D call TRBD2 (5 bases). V was cut by 4 bases and J by 8 bases, with 18 bases left in between. Per the germline V gene, CDR1 is SGHAT and CDR2 is FQNNGV. The CDR3 contains 15 residues. The CDR3 reads CASSYPSGLGDEQFF. CDR3 DNA sequence: TGTGCCAGCAGCTATCCGAGCGGTTTGGGAGATGAGCAGTTCTTC.

The genes are TRBV27 and TRBJ2-1; 7 nucleotides match TRBD2. Germline V gene sequence: CDR1 MNHEY, CDR2 SMNVEV (reference sequence). Germline trimming cut 2 bases from V and 0 bases from J; bases unmatched to any gene: 10. The CDR3 has 18 residues. The CDR3 protein is CASSLVPPSGTSYNEQFF. The CDR3 DNA sequence: TGTGCCAGCAGTTTAGTCCCCCCTAGCGGCACCTCCTACAATGAGCAGTTCTTC.

The rearrangement links TRBV6-5 to TRBJ1-1; no reliable D call. Germline V gives CDR1 MNHEY, CDR2 SVGAGI. The CDR3 is 13 residues long. V dropped 6 bases and J dropped 4 bases, with 12 bases sitting between them. The CDR3 protein is CASRQGRLTEAFF. The CDR3 bases are TGTGCCAGCAGACAAGGACGGCTCACTGAAGCTTTCTTT.

This chain joins TRBV27 and TRBJ1-2; 7 nucleotides line up with TRBD1. The CDR3 loop spans 15 amino acids. J lost 3 bases, V lost 5 bases, and 9 bases had no gene match. Germline V CDR1 and CDR2: MNHEY, SMNVEV (reference sequence). The CDR3 DNA sequence: TGTGCCAGCAGTCCCAACCCAGGGGGAGACTATGGCTACACCTTC. Encoded protein: CASSPNPGGDYGYTF.

The chain couples TRBV4-3 to TRBJ1-4; 10 bases match TRBD1. CDR3 length: 18 amino acids. Trimming removed 0 bases from V and 7 bases from J; junction bases left unmatched: 11. Germline CDR1 LGHNA, CDR2 YSLEER. The DNA for the CDR3 is TGCGCCAGCAGCCAAGATCAAGGGGACAGGGGAAGAACTGAAAAACTGTTTTTT. Translation: CASSQDQGDRGRTEKLFF.

The chain links TRBV7-6 to TRBJ2-4; D perhaps matches TRBD1 (6 bases). V lost 1 base, J lost 6 bases, and 16 bases lay in between. The germline CDR1 and CDR2 sequences are SGHVS and FNYEAQ. The CDR3 is 16 amino acids. DNA for the CDR3: TGTGCCAGCAGCTTAGATAGGTATACAGGGAGAAACATTCAGTACTTC. It specifies CASSLDRYTGRNIQYF.

The CDR3 DNA reads as TGTGCCAGCAGTTACGGTTATGGCGGCAGGGAGTACACTGAAGCTTTCTTT. Protein: CASSYGYGGREYTEAFF. The rearrangement uses TRBV6-2 or TRBV6-3 and TRBJ1-1; D might be TRBD1 (5 bases). V was pared by 2 bases and J by 3 bases, with 19 bases between. This CDR3 has 17 residues. CDR1 is MNHEY, CDR2 SVGEGT, per germline.

The chain carries TRBV7-6 and TRBJ2-5; 8 bases are a match to TRBD2. CDR3 length: 14 amino acids. With V trimmed by 5 bases and J by 2 bases, 4 bases remained unmatched. CDR1 SGHVS and CDR2 FNYEAQ come from the germline V gene. The chain's CDR3 is CASSPGGGQETQYF. The CDR3, as DNA: TGTGCCAGCAGCCCGGGGGGGGGACAAGAGACCCAGTACTTC.

This rearrangement joins TRBV4-1 to TRBJ1-2; TRBD1 is a possible D gene (5 bases). This CDR3 has 15 residues. From germline, CDR1 is MGHRA and CDR2 YSYEKL. The ends were cut back, 4 bases at V and 1 base at J, with 13 bases in the middle. The CDR3 reads CASSPTGVGNYGYTF. The DNA for the CDR3 is TGCGCCAGCAGCCCCACGGGGGTCGGTAACTATGGCTACACCTTC.

The rearrangement links TRBV7-9 to TRBJ2-7, with 8 nucleotides matching TRBD2. Germline V CDR1 and CDR2: SEHNR, FQNEAQ (reference sequence). The CDR3 covers 15 residues. J was trimmed by 0 bases and V by 2 bases; bases with no gene match: 3. This CDR3 is CASSLTSGLSYEQYF. The CDR3 nucleotides are TGTGCCAGCAGCTTAACTAGCGGCCTCTCCTACGAGCAGTACTTC. The whole variable domain, filled in from reference TRBV7-9 and TRBJ2-7, reads DTGVSQNPRHKITKRGQNVTFRCDPISEHNRLYWYRQTLGQGPEFLTYFQNEAQLEKSRLLSDRFSAERPKGSFSTLEIQRTEQGDSAMYLCASSLTSGLSYEQYFGPGTRLTVT.

The CDR3 DNA is TGTGCCAGTGCCAATGGACAGGGAAAATCTGGGGCCAACGTCCTGACTTTC. As protein: CASANGQGKSGANVLTF. The V call is TRBV19, the J call TRBJ2-6; 8 nucleotides align to TRBD1. Germline CDR1 reads LNHDA; CDR2 reads SQIVND (reference sequence). The ends lost 8 bases at V and 1 base at J; junction bases unmatched: 10. The CDR3 has 17 amino acids. The full variable domain, in which reference TRBV19 and TRBJ2-6 provide the parts outside the CDR3, is DGGITQSPKYLFRKEGQNVTLSCEQNLNHDAMYWYRQDPGQGLRLIYYSQIVNDFQKGDIAEGYSVSREKKESFPLTVTSAQKNPTAFYLCASANGQGKSGANVLTFGAGSRLTVL.

The chain is built from TRBV7-6 and TRBJ2-1, with D perhaps assigned TRBD1 or TRBD2 (5 bases each). Deletions cut 5 bases from V and 12 bases from J, with 20 bases between. Germline assignment: CDR1 SGHVS and CDR2 FNYEAQ. CDR3 size: 14 residues. The CDR3 loop is CASSHRDGVDGQFF. CDR3 nucleotides: TGTGCCAGCAGCCATAGGGACGGGGTGGATGGGCAGTTCTTC.

This chain uses TRBV11-2 with TRBJ2-2; no clear D gene. Trimming took off 2 bases at V and 1 base at J, with 5 bases between the two ends. This CDR3 spans 14 amino acids. The germline V gene encodes CDR1 SGHAT and CDR2 FQNNGV. CDR3 nucleotides: TGTGCCAGCAGCTTAAGCATGAACACCGGGGAGCTGTTTTTT. Translated: CASSLSMNTGELFF.

This chain connects TRBV5-6 to TRBJ2-4, with a weak D call TRBD2 (5 bases). The CDR3 covers 16 residues. Germline values: CDR1 SGHDT, CDR2 YYEEEE. V was trimmed by 0 bases and J by 0 bases, leaving 10 bases between them. The CDR3 sequence is CASSLDMEEAKNIQYF. In DNA, the CDR3 is TGTGCCAGCAGCTTGGACATGGAGGAAGCCAAAAACATTCAGTACTTC.

The chain employs TRBV6-5 and TRBJ2-5; perhaps TRBD1 as D (5 bases). The CDR3 contains 11 residues. V was shortened by 6 bases and J by 7 bases, with 9 bases between the two germline ends. Germline V CDR1 and CDR2: MNHEY, SVGAGI. CDR3 protein: CASSTQGTQYF. Written as DNA, the CDR3 is TGTGCCAGCAGCACCCAGGGGACCCAGTACTTC.

This clonotype has just one count. The chain has TRBV28 and TRBJ2-7; 11 positions match TRBD2. Per the germline V gene, CDR1 is MDHEN and CDR2 is SYDVKM. The CDR3 has 16 residues. V shed 7 bases, J shed 7 bases, and the junction held 15 bases outside the gene matches. The CDR3 sequence: CASKIMLAGGPGEQYF. The CDR3 nucleotides are TGTGCCAGCAAGATTATGCTAGCGGGAGGCCCGGGGGAGCAGTACTTC.

The chain is built from TRBV29-1 and TRBJ2-1, with D unclear. The CDR3 runs 11 residues. Germline V lookup: CDR1 SQVTM, CDR2 ANQGSEA. The CDR3, as DNA: TGCAGACTGCTCCCCTACAATGAGCAGTTCTTC. Protein product: CRLLPYNEQFF.

This clonotype was seen more than once but under ten times. The chain couples TRBV29-1 to TRBJ2-1; TRBD2 matches 9 bases. The CDR3 totals 13 residues. Per germline, CDR1 SQVTM and CDR2 ANQGSEA. V trimming: 7 bases; J trimming: 7 bases; junction bases outside the gene matches: 8. CDR3 amino acids: CSALGTSRNEQFF. The CDR3 nucleotides are TGCAGCGCCCTTGGGACTAGCAGAAATGAGCAGTTCTTC.

V usage is TRBV3-1 and J usage is TRBJ2-2; 14 bases are a match to TRBD2. The CDR3 has 19 residues. Germline values: CDR1 LGHDT, CDR2 YNNKEL (reference sequence). V shed 6 bases and J 3 bases; nucleotides not matched to a gene: 12. CDR3 DNA sequence: TGTGCCAGCAGTTTCGGGACTAGCGGGAGTAAAATAGACACCGGGGAGCTGTTTTTT. Amino acid sequence: CASSFGTSGSKIDTGELFF.

CDR3 DNA sequence: TGTGCCAGCAGCTCCTTAGCGGGAGTCCGCTACAATGAGCAGTTCTTC. Translated: CASSSLAGVRYNEQFF. This chain joins TRBV7-9 and TRBJ2-1; 9 positions agree with TRBD2. CDR1 and CDR2 (germline): SEHNR, FQNEAQ (reference sequence). The J segment lost 3 bases and the V segment lost 4 bases, leaving 7 bases of the junction unmatched. The CDR3 sequence is 16 residues long.

The V and J genes are TRBV3-1 and TRBJ2-2; no clear D gene. This CDR3 has 16 amino acids. From germline, CDR1 is LGHDT and CDR2 YNNKEL (reference sequence). V was cut by 4 bases and J by 2 bases, with 14 bases left in between. The CDR3 nucleotides read TGTGCCAGCAGCCCCCGGGCCAGCTATAACACCGGGGAGCTGTTTTTT. Translated: CASSPRASYNTGELFF.